This TCR beta chain comes out of a study of Ad26.COV2.S vaccination and SARS-CoV-2 variants. The CDR3 consists of 12 residues. V was trimmed by 5 bases and J by 6 bases, leaving 9 bases between them. Germline assignment: CDR1 SGHTA and CDR2 FQGNSA. The assay was immunoSEQ multiplex PCR, and TCRdb's table has in-frame clones only and misses some. The profile shows fewer than 500,000 clones, 85% to 90% of them singletons. Treatment: 15 to 20 received Ad26.COV2.S at low or high dose, single or two shots; 5 received placebo; per-sample allocation not given. Samples came from day 63 after the first vaccine or placebo injection. A Boston donor was an adult aged 18-55 years. General study findings and limits: Vaccinated individuals (as opposed to placebo recipients) had higher spike-specific TCR breadth.

As regards this clone: Its matching antigen is unknown.

This receptor was identified in a person between 18 and 65 years old who received the Ad26.COV2.S COVID-19 vaccine or a placebo. The chain uses TRBV7-2 and TRBJ2-3; no clear D gene. This material consisted of peripheral blood, taken in a trial of Ad26.COV2.S vaccine versus placebo. This chain's CDR3 is CASSLSYDTQYF. The CDR3 DNA reads as TGTGCCAGCAGCCTTAGTTACGATACGCAGTATTTT.